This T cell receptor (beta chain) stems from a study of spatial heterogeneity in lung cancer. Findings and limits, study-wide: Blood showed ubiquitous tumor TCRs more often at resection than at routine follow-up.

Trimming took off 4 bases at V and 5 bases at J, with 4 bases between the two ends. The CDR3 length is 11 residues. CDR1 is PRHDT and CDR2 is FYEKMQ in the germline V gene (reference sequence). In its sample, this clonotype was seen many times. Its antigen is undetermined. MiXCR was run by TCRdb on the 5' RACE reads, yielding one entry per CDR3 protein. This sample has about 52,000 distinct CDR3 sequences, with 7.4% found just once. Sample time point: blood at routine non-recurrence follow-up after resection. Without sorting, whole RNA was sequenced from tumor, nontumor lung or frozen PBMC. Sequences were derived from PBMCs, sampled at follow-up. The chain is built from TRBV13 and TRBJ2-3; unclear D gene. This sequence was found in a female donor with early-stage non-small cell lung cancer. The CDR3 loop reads CASSYRDTQYF. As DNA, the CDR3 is TGTGCCAGCAGCTACAGAGATACGCAGTATTTT.